The source of this T cell receptor beta chain is a study of human T cells and chemical hapten exposure. Time point noted: patch test 1, 2 weeks after DPC sensitization. Treatment defined: therapeutic diphenylcyclopropenone sensitization with weekly scalp DPC. Study-wide results and caveats: Patch test score tracked positively with PT1 expanded TCR counts. TCRs exceeding 1 in 1000 frequency stayed unchanged with DPC sensitization. While controls formed fewer of them, expanded TCRs formed significantly more large CDR3 similarity clusters.

This clonotype was seen only a few times. Its antigen is not identified. Each CDR3 protein is one row after TCRdb ran MiXCR on the RACE reads. Of some 380,000 distinct CDR3 sequences listed, approximately 5% are singletons. Germline V gives CDR1 DFQATT, CDR2 SNEGSKA (reference sequence). The CDR3 is 13 residues long. V shed 5 bases and J shed 2 bases, with 12 bases lying between them. The chain uses TRBV20-1 and TRBJ2-5; unclear D gene. The clonotype was recovered from a woman aged 45-65 years with alopecia areata. Some clones in this sample may be carry-over from other donors' samples. The sample here was whole blood, taken in connection with sensitization to the hapten diphenylcyclopropenone (DPC). CDR3 amino acids: CSAPIRAQETQYF. CDR3 coding DNA: TGCAGTGCTCCCATACGGGCTCAAGAGACCCAGTACTTC.